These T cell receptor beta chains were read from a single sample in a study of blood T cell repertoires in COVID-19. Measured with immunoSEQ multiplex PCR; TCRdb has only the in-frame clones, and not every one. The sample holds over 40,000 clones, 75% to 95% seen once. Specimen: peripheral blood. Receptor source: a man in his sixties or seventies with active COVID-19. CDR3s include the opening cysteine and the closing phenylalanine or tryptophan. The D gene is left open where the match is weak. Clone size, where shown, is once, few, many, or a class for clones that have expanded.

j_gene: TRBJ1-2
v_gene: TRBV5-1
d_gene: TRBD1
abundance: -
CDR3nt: TGCGCCAGCAGCGACAGGGCCCGCAACTATGGCTACACCTTC
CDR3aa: CASSDRARNYGYTF

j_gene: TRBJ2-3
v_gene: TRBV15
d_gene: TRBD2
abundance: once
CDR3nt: TGTGCCACCAGCAGAGCCGGGGGGGATACGCAGTATTTT
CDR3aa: CATSRAGGDTQYF

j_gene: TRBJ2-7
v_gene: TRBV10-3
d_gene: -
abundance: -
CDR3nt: TGTGCCACCAATACGGGACATGACTACGAGCAGTACTTC
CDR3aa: CATNTGHDYEQYF

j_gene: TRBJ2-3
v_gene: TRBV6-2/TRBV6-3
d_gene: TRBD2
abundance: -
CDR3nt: TGTGCCAGCAGTGACGGGGGGGGCACAGATACGCAGTATTTT
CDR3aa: CASSDGGGTDTQYF

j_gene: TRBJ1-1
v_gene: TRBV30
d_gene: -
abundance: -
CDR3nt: TGTGCCTGGAGTCAGGGTCTGGAGAACACTGAAGCTTTCTTT
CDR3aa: CAWSQGLENTEAFF

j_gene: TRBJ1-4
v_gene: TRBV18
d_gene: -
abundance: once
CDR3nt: TGTGCCAGCTCACAGCGGACAGCCCAGAATGAAAAACTGTTTTTT
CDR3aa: CASSQRTAQNEKLFF

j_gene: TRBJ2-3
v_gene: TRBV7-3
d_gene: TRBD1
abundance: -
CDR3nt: TGTGCCAGCAGCGTATCGGGACAGGGTACGCAGTATTTT
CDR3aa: CASSVSGQGTQYF

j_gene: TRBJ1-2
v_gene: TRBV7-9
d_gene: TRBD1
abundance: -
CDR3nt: TGTGCCAGCAGGGCCCCCGGGACAGGGGCGCTTGTTTCTGGCTACACCTTC
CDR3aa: CASRAPGTGALVSGYTF

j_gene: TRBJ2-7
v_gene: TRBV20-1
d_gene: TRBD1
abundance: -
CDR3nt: TGCAGTGCTAGTTTGGGGACAGGGGGGGCCCACGAGCAGTACTTC
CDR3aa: CSASLGTGGAHEQYF

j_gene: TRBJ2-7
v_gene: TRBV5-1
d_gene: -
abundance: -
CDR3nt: TGCGCCAGCAGCCCTCAGTCCGATGGCTACGAGCAGTACTTC
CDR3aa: CASSPQSDGYEQYF

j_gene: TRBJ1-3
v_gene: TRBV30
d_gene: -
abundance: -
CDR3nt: TGTGCCTGGAGTGTCCTTTCTGGAAACACCATATATTTT
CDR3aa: CAWSVLSGNTIYF

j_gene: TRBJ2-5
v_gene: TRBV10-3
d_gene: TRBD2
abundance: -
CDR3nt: TGTGCCATCAGTGAGGGGCTAGCGGGAGGCGAGACCCAGTACTTC
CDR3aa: CAISEGLAGGETQYF

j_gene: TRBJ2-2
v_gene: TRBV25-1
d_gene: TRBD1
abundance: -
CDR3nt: TGTGCCAGCAGATCCGGGACAGGGGGCTCCGGGGAGCTGTTTTTT
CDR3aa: CASRSGTGGSGELFF

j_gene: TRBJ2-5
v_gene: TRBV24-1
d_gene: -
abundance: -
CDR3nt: TGTGCCACCTCTGAAAGGGGAGAGACCCAGTACTTC
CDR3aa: CATSERGETQYF

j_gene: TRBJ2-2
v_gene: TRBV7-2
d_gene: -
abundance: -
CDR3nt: TGTGCCAGCAGCGTTGTGACTCTGAACACCGGGGAGCTGTTTTTT
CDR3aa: CASSVVTLNTGELFF

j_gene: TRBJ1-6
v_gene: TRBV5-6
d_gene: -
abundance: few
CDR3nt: TGTGCCAGCACTGCGGGGGGGATGCCCCTCCACTTT
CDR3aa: CASTAGGMPLHF

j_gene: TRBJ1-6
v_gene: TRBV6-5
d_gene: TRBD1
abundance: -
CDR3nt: TGTGCCAGCATGGACAGGGGGTGGAATTCACCCCTCCACTTT
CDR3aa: CASMDRGWNSPLHF

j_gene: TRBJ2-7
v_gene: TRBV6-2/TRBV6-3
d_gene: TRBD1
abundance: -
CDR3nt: TGTGCCAGCAGTTACCCAGGGGGCTCCTACGAGCAGTACTTC
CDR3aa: CASSYPGGSYEQYF

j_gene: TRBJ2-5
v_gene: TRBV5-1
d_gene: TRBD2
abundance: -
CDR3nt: TGCGCCAGCAGCATTGCTAGCGGGGGGTCCCAAGAGACCCAGTACTTC
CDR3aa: CASSIASGGSQETQYF

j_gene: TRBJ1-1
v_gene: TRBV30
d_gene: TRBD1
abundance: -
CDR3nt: TGTGCCTGGAAACGGAGGGACAGTTCTTCCACTGAAGCTTTCTTT
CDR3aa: CAWKRRDSSSTEAFF

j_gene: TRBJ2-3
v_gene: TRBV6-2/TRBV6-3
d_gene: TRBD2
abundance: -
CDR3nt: TGTGCCAGCAGTTACTCACGACTAGCGGGGCAGACTGGCGGGAGCACAGATACGCAGTATTTT
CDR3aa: CASSYSRLAGQTGGSTDTQYF

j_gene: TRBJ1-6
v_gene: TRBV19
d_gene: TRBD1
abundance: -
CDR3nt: TGTGCCAGTAGTGGCCCGGGACAGGGGAATTCCTATAATTCACCCCTCCACTTT
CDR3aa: CASSGPGQGNSYNSPLHF

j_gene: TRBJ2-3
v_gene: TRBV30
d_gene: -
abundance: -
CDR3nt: TGTGCCTGGGCAGGGACAGATACGCAGTATTTT
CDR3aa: CAWAGTDTQYF

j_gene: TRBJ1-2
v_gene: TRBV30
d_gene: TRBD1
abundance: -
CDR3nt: TGTGCCTCAGCCGGGACAGTAACCTATGGCTACACCTTC
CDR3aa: CASAGTVTYGYTF

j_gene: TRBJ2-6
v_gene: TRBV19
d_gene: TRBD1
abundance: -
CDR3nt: TGTGCCAGTAGTCGTCCCGGGACAGGGATAGGGATCTCTGGGGCCAACGTCCTGACTTTC
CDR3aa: CASSRPGTGIGISGANVLTF

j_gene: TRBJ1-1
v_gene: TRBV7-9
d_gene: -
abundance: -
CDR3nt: TGTGCCAGCAGCCCGTATATGAACACTGAAGCTTTCTTT
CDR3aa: CASSPYMNTEAFF

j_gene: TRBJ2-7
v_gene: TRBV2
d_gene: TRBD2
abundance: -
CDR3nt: TGTGCCAGCCAAACCCTAGCGGGGACCCGCTACGAGCAGTACTTC
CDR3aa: CASQTLAGTRYEQYF

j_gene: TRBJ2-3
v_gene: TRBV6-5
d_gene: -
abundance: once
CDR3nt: TGTGCCAGCAGAGCCCAAGTCACAGATACGCAGTATTTT
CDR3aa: CASRAQVTDTQYF

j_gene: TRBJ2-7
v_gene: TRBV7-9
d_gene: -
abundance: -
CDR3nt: TGTGCCAGCAGCCCGGCGGGCCAGACTACCCACGAGCAGTACTTC
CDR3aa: CASSPAGQTTHEQYF

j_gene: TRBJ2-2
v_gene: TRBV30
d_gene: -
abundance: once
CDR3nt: TGTGCCTGGGGAACAGGGCTTACCGGGGAGCTGTTTTTT
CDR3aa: CAWGTGLTGELFF

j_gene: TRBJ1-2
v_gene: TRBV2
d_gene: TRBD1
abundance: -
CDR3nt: TGTGCCAGCAGTGTGAACAGGGGCGCTGACTATGGCTACACCTTC
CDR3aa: CASSVNRGADYGYTF

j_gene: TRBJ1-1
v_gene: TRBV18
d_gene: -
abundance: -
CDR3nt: TGTGCCAGCTCACCACCAGGGGTGAACACTGAAGCTTTCTTT
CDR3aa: CASSPPGVNTEAFF

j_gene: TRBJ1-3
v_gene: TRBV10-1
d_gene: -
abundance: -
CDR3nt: TGCGCCAGCAGGGACCTCATTGGACACTACTACTCTGGAAACACCATATATTTT
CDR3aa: CASRDLIGHYYSGNTIYF

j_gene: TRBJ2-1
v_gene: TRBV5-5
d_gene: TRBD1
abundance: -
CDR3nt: TGTGCCAGCAGCGTCCAGGGGGCGGACTACAATGAGCAGTTCTTC
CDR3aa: CASSVQGADYNEQFF

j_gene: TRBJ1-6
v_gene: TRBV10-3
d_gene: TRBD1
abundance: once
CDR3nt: TGTGCCATCAGGACGGGGGGACAGGGAGGTTCACCCCTCCACTTT
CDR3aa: CAIRTGGQGGSPLHF

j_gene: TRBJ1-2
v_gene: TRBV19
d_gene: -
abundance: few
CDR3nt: TGTGCCAGTAGTGCGCGATATTATCTATCGGGCTACACCTTC
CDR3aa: CASSARYYLSGYTF

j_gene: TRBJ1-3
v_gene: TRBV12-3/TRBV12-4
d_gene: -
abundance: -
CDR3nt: TGTGCCAGCAGTTTGCAGGCTAGAAACACCATATATTTT
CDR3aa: CASSLQARNTIYF

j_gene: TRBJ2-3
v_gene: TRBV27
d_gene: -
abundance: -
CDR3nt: TGTGCCAGCAGTGAAGGGGCAGATACGCAGTATTTT
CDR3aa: CASSEGADTQYF

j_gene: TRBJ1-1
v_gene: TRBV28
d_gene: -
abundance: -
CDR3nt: TGTGCCAGCAGTTTTCAGGGTGGGAGGGCTGAAGCTTTCTTT
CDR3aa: CASSFQGGRAEAFF

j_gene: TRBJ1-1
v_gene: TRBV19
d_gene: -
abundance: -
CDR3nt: TGTGCCAGTAGTATAAGGGGCACTGAAGCTTTCTTT
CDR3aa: CASSIRGTEAFF

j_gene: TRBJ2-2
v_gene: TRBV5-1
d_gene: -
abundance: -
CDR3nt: TGCGCCAGCAGTCCGGGGTCGGGAAACACCGGGGAGCTGTTTTTT
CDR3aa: CASSPGSGNTGELFF

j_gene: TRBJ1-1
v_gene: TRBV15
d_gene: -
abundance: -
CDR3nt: TGTGCCACCGTCGGCAGGCCAAAGAACACTGAAGCTTTCTTT
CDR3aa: CATVGRPKNTEAFF

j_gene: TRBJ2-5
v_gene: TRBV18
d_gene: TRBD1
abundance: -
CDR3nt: TGTGCCAGCTCACCGGGACAGGGGGCGCGTGAGACCCAGTACTTC
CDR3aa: CASSPGQGARETQYF

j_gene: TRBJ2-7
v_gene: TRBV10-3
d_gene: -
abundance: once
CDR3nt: TGTGCCAACCGGGACACGACCTCCTACGAGCAGTACTTC
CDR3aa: CANRDTTSYEQYF

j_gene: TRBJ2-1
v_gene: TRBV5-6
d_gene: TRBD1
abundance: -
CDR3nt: TGTGCCAGCAGCTTAGGACAGGAATACAATGAGCAGTTCTTC
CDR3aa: CASSLGQEYNEQFF

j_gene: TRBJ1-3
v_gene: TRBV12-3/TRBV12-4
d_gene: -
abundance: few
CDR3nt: TGTGCCAGCAGTTTCCAGGGTAACACCATATATTTT
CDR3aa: CASSFQGNTIYF

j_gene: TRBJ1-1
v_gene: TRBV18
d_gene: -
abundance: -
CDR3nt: TGTGCCAGCTCACCAAGTCCCGGCACAGGAAACACTGAAGCTTTCTTT
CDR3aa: CASSPSPGTGNTEAFF

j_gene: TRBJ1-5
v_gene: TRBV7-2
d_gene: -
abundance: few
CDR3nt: TGTGCCAGCAGCTTGTTCAGAAGCAATCAGCCCCAGCATTTT
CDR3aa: CASSLFRSNQPQHF

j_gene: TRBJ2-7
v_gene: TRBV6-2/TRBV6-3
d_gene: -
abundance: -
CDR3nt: TGTGCCAGCAGTTACGTTGGTCGGCTCCTCCGGGACTTC
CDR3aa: CASSYVGRLLRDF

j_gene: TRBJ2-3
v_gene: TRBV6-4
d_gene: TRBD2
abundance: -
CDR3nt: TGTGCCAGCAGGAGACTAGCGAACACAGATACGCAGTATTTT
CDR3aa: CASRRLANTDTQYF

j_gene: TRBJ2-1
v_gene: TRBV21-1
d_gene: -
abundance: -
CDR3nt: TGTGCCACGCCCTACAGGGCGAAGACCAGACACCGCACCTACAATGAGCAGTTCTTC
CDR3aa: CATPYRAKTRHRTYNEQFF

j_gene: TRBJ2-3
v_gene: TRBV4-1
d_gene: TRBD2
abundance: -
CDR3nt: TGCGCCAGCAGCCGTGTACTAGCGGAGCTCACAGATACGCAGTATTTT
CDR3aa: CASSRVLAELTDTQYF

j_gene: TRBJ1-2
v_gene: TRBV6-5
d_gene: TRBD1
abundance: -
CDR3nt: TGTGCCAGCAGCAGAACAACAGGGGACTATGGCTACACCTTC
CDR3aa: CASSRTTGDYGYTF